The 2 T cell receptor beta chains in this list originate from one sample, sequenced in a study of a mutant IDH1 vaccine in newly diagnosed glioma. Their recognized antigens are unknown. Time point reported: week 5, during vaccination. Vaccinated patients received 300 ug of mutant IDH1 20-mer peptide per dose, with topical imiquimod. Data came from immunoSEQ multiplex PCR; TCRdb stores just in-frame clones and leaves some out. The table has around 78,000 clones, about 91% seen once. The starting material was PBMCs, obtained from a glioma patient whose treatment included an IDH1 peptide vaccine. These receptors were obtained from a woman between 45 and 60 years old with glioma.

In its sample, this clone was seen once. The V and J genes are TRBV9 and TRBJ2-7; D possibly corresponds to TRBD1 (5 bases). Per the germline V gene, CDR1 is SGDLS and CDR2 is YYNGEE. The CDR3 is 14 amino acids. Trimming left V 6 bases short and J 6 bases short, with 19 bases between. Here the CDR3 reads CASTLGAFTREQYF. In nucleotides, the CDR3 is TGTGCCAGCACCTTAGGGGCGTTTACCCGCGAGCAGTACTTC.

This clone appeared a single time. V is TRBV5-4 and J is TRBJ2-5; 9 bases are shared with TRBD1. Germline V gene data show CDR1 as SGHNT and CDR2 as YYREEE (reference sequence). This CDR3 contains 15 residues. The V and J ends lost 3 bases and 3 bases, in that order; junction bases with no gene match: 6. CDR3 bases: TGTGCCAGCAGCTCCGGGGGACAGGGTAAAGAGACCCAGTACTTC. This codes for CASSSGGQGKETQYF.